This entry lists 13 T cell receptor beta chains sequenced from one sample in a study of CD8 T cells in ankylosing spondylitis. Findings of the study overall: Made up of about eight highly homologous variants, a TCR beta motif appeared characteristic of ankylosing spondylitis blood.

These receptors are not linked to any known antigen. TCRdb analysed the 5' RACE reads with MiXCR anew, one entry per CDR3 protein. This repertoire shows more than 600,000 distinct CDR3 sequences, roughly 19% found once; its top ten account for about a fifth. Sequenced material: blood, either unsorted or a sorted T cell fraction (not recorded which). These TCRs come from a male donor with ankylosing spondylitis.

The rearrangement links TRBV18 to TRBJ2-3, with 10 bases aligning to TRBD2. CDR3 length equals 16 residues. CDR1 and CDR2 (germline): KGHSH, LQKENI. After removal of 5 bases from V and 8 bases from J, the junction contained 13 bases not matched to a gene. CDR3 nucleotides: TGTGCCAGCTCAACCGGACTAGCGGAGACTTCCGCTACGCAGTATTTT. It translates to CASSTGLAETSATQYF.

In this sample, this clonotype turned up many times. CDR3 residues: CSAATSGGTDTQYF. Written as DNA, the CDR3 is TGCAGTGCTGCGACTAGCGGAGGCACAGATACGCAGTATTTT. This rearrangement joins TRBV20-1 to TRBJ2-3, with 9 bases that match TRBD2. Looked up from germline, CDR1 is DFQATT and CDR2 is SNEGSKA (reference sequence). This CDR3 is 14 amino acids long. The V gene end was trimmed by 5 bases and the J gene end by 1 base; junction bases not matched to a gene: 4.

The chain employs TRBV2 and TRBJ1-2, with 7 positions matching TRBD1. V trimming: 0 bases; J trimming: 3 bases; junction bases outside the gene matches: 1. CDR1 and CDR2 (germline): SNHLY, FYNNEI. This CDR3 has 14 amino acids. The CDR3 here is CASSEAGGHYGYTF. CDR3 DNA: TGTGCCAGCAGTGAAGCAGGGGGCCACTATGGCTACACCTTC.

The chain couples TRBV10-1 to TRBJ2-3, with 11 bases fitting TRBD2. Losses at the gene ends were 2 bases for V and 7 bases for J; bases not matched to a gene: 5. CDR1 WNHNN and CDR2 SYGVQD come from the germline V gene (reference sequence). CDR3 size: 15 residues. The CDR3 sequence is CASSELAGGRNTQYF. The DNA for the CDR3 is TGCGCCAGCAGTGAGCTAGCGGGGGGCAGAAATACGCAGTATTTT.

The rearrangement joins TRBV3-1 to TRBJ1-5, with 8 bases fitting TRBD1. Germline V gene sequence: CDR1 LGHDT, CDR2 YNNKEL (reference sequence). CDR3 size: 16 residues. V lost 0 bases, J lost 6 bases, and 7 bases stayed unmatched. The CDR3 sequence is CASSQDYGDRRQPQHF. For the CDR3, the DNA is TGTGCCAGCAGCCAAGATTATGGGGACAGGCGTCAGCCCCAGCATTTT.

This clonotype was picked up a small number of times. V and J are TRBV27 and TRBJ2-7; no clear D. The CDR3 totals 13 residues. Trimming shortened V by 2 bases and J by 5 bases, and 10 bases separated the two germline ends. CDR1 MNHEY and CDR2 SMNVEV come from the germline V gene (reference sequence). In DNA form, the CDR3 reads TGTGCCAGCAGTTTAATTCAGGCAAACGAGCAGTACTTC. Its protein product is CASSLIQANEQYF.

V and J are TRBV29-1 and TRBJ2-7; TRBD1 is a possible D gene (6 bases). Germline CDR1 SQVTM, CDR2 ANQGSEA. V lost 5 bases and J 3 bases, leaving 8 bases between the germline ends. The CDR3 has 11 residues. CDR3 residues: CSVIQGYEQYF. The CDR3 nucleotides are TGCAGCGTTATACAGGGCTACGAGCAGTACTTC.

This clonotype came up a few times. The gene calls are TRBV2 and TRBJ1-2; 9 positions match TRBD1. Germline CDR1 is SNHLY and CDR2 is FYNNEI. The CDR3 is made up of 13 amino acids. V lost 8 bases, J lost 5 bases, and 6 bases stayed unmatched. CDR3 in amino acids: CASYRTGVYGYTF. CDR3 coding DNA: TGTGCCAGCTACAGGACAGGGGTGTATGGCTACACCTTC. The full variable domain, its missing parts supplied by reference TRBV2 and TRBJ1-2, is EPEVTQTPSHQVTQMGQEVILRCVPISNHLYFYWYRQILGQKVEFLVSFYNNEISEKSEIFDDQFSVERPDGSNFTLKIRSTKLEDSAMYFCASYRTGVYGYTFGSGTRLTVV.

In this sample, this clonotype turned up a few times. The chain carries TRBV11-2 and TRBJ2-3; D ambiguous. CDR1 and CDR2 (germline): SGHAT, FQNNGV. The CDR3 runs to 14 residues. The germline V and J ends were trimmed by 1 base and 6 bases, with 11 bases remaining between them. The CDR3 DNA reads TGTGCCAGCAGCTTAGGTCTCGGGTATGATACGCAGTATTTT. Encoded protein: CASSLGLGYDTQYF.

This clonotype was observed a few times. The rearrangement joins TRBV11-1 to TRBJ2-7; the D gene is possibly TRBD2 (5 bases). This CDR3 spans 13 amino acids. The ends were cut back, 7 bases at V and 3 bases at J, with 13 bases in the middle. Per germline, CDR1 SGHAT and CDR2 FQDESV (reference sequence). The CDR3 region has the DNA TGTGCCAGCACCACGGACGGGGACTACGAGCAGTACTTC. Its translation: CASTTDGDYEQYF.

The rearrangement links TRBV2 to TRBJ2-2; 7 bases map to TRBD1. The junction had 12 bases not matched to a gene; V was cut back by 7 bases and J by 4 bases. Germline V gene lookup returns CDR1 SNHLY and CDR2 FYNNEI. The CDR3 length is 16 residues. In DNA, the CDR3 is TGTGCCAGCACCCCCCCCTTGGACAGGTTCACCGGGGAGCTGTTTTTT. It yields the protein CASTPPLDRFTGELFF.

The CDR3 coding sequence is TGTGCCTGGAGCCTCGGTAATGAGCAGTTCTTC. Translation gives CAWSLGNEQFF. V gene TRBV30 combines with J gene TRBJ2-1, with no clear D. The germline gives CDR1 GTSNPN, CDR2 SVGIG (reference sequence). Trimming cost V 3 bases and J 7 bases, with 7 bases left between them. This CDR3 contains 11 residues.

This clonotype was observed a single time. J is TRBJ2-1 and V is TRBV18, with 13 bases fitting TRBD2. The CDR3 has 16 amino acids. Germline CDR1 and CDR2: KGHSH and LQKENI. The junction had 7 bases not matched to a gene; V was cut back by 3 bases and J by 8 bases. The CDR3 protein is CASSPSLAGGRDEQFF. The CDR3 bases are TGTGCCAGCTCACCCTCACTAGCGGGAGGGAGGGATGAGCAGTTCTTC.